This T cell receptor beta chain was found in a study of CD8 T cell repertoires and HIV-1 epitope variants. On the study more broadly: Epitopes were three Gag families plus Nef HW9 and YT9. An uncultured baseline aliquot held 1M T cells.

Sequenced by immunoSEQ multiplex PCR; TCRdb stores in-frame clones only, minus some. This sample has under 7,000 clones; about 63% occur once, and the top ten carry 30% to 50%. V shed 1 base, J shed 4 bases, and the junction held 12 bases outside the gene matches. The CDR3 has 18 amino acids. From germline, CDR1 is LNHDA and CDR2 SQIVND (reference sequence). As for this clone: Its antigen is not known.

The specimen was cultured CD8+ T cells derived from PBMCs. This chain uses TRBV19 with TRBJ2-2; 7 positions match TRBD1. This clonotype was sampled from a male donor with HIV. CDR3 nucleotide sequence: TGTGCCAGTAGTATAGCCCTTGGAGAGGGGGCCTTCACCGGGGAGCTGTTTTTT. As protein: CASSIALGEGAFTGELFF.